A selection of T cell receptor beta chains follows, all from one sample in a study of CD8 T cells in ankylosing spondylitis. MiXCR, applied by TCRdb to the 5' RACE reads, yields one record per CDR3 protein. The data show 200,000 to 300,000 distinct CDR3 sequences, around 10% seen once. The material sequenced was blood, either unsorted or a sorted T cell fraction (not recorded which). Receptors originate from a male donor with ankylosing spondylitis or in good health (not recorded which). The CDR3 runs from the conserved cysteine through the conserved F or W. A D gene is named only where the DNA matches it firmly. Not every row has a clone size; where given, it reads once, few, many or a size class.

v_gene: TRBV5-1
d_gene: TRBD2
j_gene: TRBJ2-1
abundance: NA
CDR3nt: TGCGCCAGCAGCTGGATACTAGCGAATGAGCAGTTCTTC
CDR3aa: CASSWILANEQFF

v_gene: TRBV29-1
d_gene: NA
j_gene: TRBJ2-7
abundance: many
CDR3nt: TGCAGCGCCAAAGGTTCGGGGAAGAGCTCCTACGAGCAGTACTTC
CDR3aa: CSAKGSGKSSYEQYF

v_gene: TRBV5-1
d_gene: NA
j_gene: TRBJ2-7
abundance: many
CDR3nt: TGCGCCAGCAGCCCACGGGCGGACGAGCAGTACTTC
CDR3aa: CASSPRADEQYF

v_gene: TRBV5-1
d_gene: NA
j_gene: TRBJ1-2
abundance: many
CDR3nt: TGCGCCAGCAGCACGGACCCGATCGCACCTAGGAGCTCCTATGGCTACACCTTC
CDR3aa: CASSTDPIAPRSSYGYTF

v_gene: TRBV5-6
d_gene: NA
j_gene: TRBJ2-3
abundance: few
CDR3nt: TGTGCCAGCAGCCCAACTGAGCCAGATACGCAGTATTTT
CDR3aa: CASSPTEPDTQYF

v_gene: TRBV27
d_gene: NA
j_gene: TRBJ2-7
abundance: many
CDR3nt: TGTGCCAGCAGTTTATATGGGACCGACTACGAGCAGTACTTC
CDR3aa: CASSLYGTDYEQYF

v_gene: TRBV7-9
d_gene: NA
j_gene: TRBJ1-2
abundance: few
CDR3nt: TGTGCCAGCAGCTTTAGCCCAGGGGAAGATGGCTACACCTTC
CDR3aa: CASSFSPGEDGYTF

v_gene: TRBV4-1
d_gene: NA
j_gene: TRBJ1-1
abundance: many
CDR3nt: TGCGCCAGCAGCCAAGTACGTTCGGGCATCAGCACTGAAGCTTTCTTT
CDR3aa: CASSQVRSGISTEAFF

v_gene: TRBV2
d_gene: NA
j_gene: TRBJ1-2
abundance: many
CDR3nt: TGTGCCAGCACTAGGGATGTTGGCTACACCTTC
CDR3aa: CASTRDVGYTF

v_gene: TRBV11-2
d_gene: TRBD1
j_gene: TRBJ2-2
abundance: few
CDR3nt: TGTGCCAGCAGCTTAGGGGGACAGGGGTACACCGGGGAGCTGTTTTTT
CDR3aa: CASSLGGQGYTGELFF

v_gene: TRBV5-6
d_gene: NA
j_gene: TRBJ2-7
abundance: many
CDR3nt: TGTGCCAGCAGCTTGTTATTCGGCGAGCAGTACTTC
CDR3aa: CASSLLFGEQYF

v_gene: TRBV5-1
d_gene: NA
j_gene: TRBJ2-5
abundance: NA
CDR3nt: TGCGCCAGCGGAAGGAACGGGGCCGAGGAGACCCAGTACTTC
CDR3aa: CASGRNGAEETQYF

v_gene: TRBV11-2
d_gene: NA
j_gene: TRBJ1-2
abundance: many
CDR3nt: TGTGCCAGCAGACCAACAGGGAACTATGGCTACACCTTC
CDR3aa: CASRPTGNYGYTF

v_gene: TRBV2
d_gene: NA
j_gene: TRBJ1-5
abundance: medium-sized
CDR3nt: TGTGCCAGCAGTGTAGACCGACAGCCCCAGCATTTT
CDR3aa: CASSVDRQPQHF

v_gene: TRBV3-1
d_gene: NA
j_gene: TRBJ2-1
abundance: few
CDR3nt: TGTGCCAGCAGCCAAGAATTAGGACCTTACAATGAGCAGTTCTTC
CDR3aa: CASSQELGPYNEQFF

v_gene: TRBV5-1
d_gene: TRBD1
j_gene: TRBJ2-1
abundance: many
CDR3nt: TGCGCCAGCAGCTTGTTTACAGGGGGCCACAATGAGCAGTTCTTC
CDR3aa: CASSLFTGGHNEQFF

v_gene: TRBV7-8
d_gene: TRBD1
j_gene: TRBJ1-6
abundance: many
CDR3nt: TGTGCCAGCAGCTTAGCCGGAACGACAGGGGGTAATTCACCCCTCCACTTT
CDR3aa: CASSLAGTTGGNSPLHF

v_gene: TRBV3-1
d_gene: NA
j_gene: TRBJ1-6
abundance: few
CDR3nt: TGTGCCAGCAGCCAAGAGGTTTCGTATACACCCCTCCACTTT
CDR3aa: CASSQEVSYTPLHF

v_gene: TRBV11-2
d_gene: NA
j_gene: TRBJ2-1
abundance: many
CDR3nt: TGTGCCAGCAGCTCCGAACAAAACTACTATGAGCAGTTCTTC
CDR3aa: CASSSEQNYYEQFF

v_gene: TRBV24-1
d_gene: TRBD1
j_gene: TRBJ1-2
abundance: NA
CDR3nt: TGTGCCACCAGTGACCTTGACAGGGTAGTTGACTACACCTTC
CDR3aa: CATSDLDRVVDYTF

v_gene: TRBV4-2
d_gene: NA
j_gene: TRBJ1-5
abundance: many
CDR3nt: TGTGCCAGCAGCCAAGACGTAGCAGCTAATCAGCCCCAGCATTTT
CDR3aa: CASSQDVAANQPQHF

v_gene: TRBV11-2
d_gene: NA
j_gene: TRBJ2-1
abundance: NA
CDR3nt: TGTGCCAGCAGCTTGGTACTAGCTCCGCTTGAGCAGTTCTTC
CDR3aa: CASSLVLAPLEQFF

v_gene: TRBV12-3/TRBV12-4
d_gene: NA
j_gene: TRBJ2-5
abundance: many
CDR3nt: TGTGCCAGCAGTTTTCTCCAGGAGGGAGAGACCCAGTACTTC
CDR3aa: CASSFLQEGETQYF